These T cell receptor beta chains were read from a single sample in a study of T cell clones after liver transplantation. The method was immunoSEQ multiplex PCR; TCRdb's version includes in-frame clones alone and lacks a portion of them. The table lists 900 to 1,500 clones, 52% of them singletons. Their specific antigens are unknown. The sequenced material came from CD4+ T cells from cultured PBMCs. All receptors derive from a human patient who received a liver transplant. Some T cells may be supplied by the graft donor. The CDR3 runs from the conserved cysteine through the conserved F or W. A D gene is named only where the DNA matches it firmly. Clone size, where shown, is once, few, many, or a class for clones that have expanded.

abundance	d_gene	v_gene	j_gene	CDR3aa	CDR3nt
.	TRBD1	TRBV6-1	TRBJ2-5	CASSSQDRQETQYF	TGTGCCAGCTCTAGTCAGGACAGGCAAGAGACCCAGTACTTC
once	TRBD1	TRBV7-9	TRBJ2-3	CASSLQGAGDTQYF	TGTGCCAGCAGCTTACAGGGGGCAGGGGATACGCAGTATTTT
.	TRBD1	TRBV18	TRBJ1-5	CASSGDRAQPQHF	TGTGCCAGCTCAGGGGACAGGGCCCAGCCCCAGCATTTT
few	.	TRBV7-8	TRBJ2-2	CASSSRPYANTGELFF	TGTGCCAGCAGCTCCCGACCGTACGCGAACACCGGGGAGCTGTTTTTT
.	.	TRBV2	TRBJ2-5	CASGGLGVRQETQYF	TGTGCCAGCGGGGGGCTGGGGGTCAGACAAGAGACCCAGTACTTC
large	.	TRBV28	TRBJ1-5	CASRASGQPQHF	TGTGCCAGCAGGGCCTCGGGTCAGCCCCAGCATTTT
few	.	TRBV5-1	TRBJ2-1	CASSLSGGAYNEQFF	TGCGCCAGCAGCTTGTCCGGGGGCGCCTACAATGAGCAGTTCTTC
few	.	TRBV6-5	TRBJ1-2	CASRTDRNYGYTF	TGTGCCAGCAGAACAGACAGGAACTATGGCTACACCTTC
.	TRBD1	TRBV5-6	TRBJ2-5	CASSFTGEETQYF	TGTGCCAGCAGCTTTACAGGGGAAGAGACCCAGTACTTC
once	TRBD1	TRBV19	TRBJ2-3	CASSTGVRGTDTQYF	TGTGCCAGTAGCACAGGGGTGAGGGGCACAGATACGCAGTATTTT
large	.	TRBV6-6	TRBJ1-5	CASRGPEGNQPQHF	TGTGCCAGCCGGGGGCCCGAGGGCAATCAGCCCCAGCATTTT
.	.	TRBV5-6	TRBJ2-3	CASRRISGGQYF	TGTGCCAGCAGACGTATTTCAGGTGGGCAGTATTTT
.	.	TRBV6-1	TRBJ2-6	CASSDAGSGANVLTF	TGTGCCAGCAGTGATGCAGGGTCTGGGGCCAACGTCCTGACTTTC
.	.	TRBV27	TRBJ2-1	CASSPTGFGLNEQFF	TGTGCCAGCAGCCCTACAGGGTTTGGGTTGAATGAGCAGTTCTTC
large	.	TRBV14	TRBJ2-3	CASSQVEGKFTDTQYF	TGTGCCAGCAGCCAAGTTGAGGGGAAGTTTACAGATACGCAGTATTTT
.	TRBD1	TRBV25-1	TRBJ1-1	CASRDIGGQEGTEAFF	TGTGCCAGCAGAGACATAGGGGGACAGGAAGGCACTGAAGCTTTCTTT
few	.	TRBV6-5	TRBJ2-7	CASSRGHGEQYF	TGTGCCAGCAGCCGAGGACACGGAGAGCAGTACTTC
.	TRBD1	TRBV7-2	TRBJ2-5	CASSGGTGTQYF	TGTGCCAGCAGCGGGGGGACAGGGACCCAGTACTTC
.	.	TRBV21-1	TRBJ1-6	CASRMPLHIHHNSPLHF	TGTGCCAGCAGGATGCCGCTACACATACATCATAATTCACCCCTCCACTTT
.	.	TRBV21-1	TRBJ2-3	CASRSGTSATDTQYF	TGTGCCAGCAGGTCCGGGACTAGCGCCACAGATACGCAGTATTTT
.	TRBD2	TRBV28	TRBJ2-5	CASTTAGAGETQYF	TGTGCCAGCACCACAGCGGGGGCTGGGGAGACCCAGTACTTC
.	.	TRBV5-1	TRBJ2-7	CASSSSLDRPYEQYF	TGCGCCAGCAGCTCGTCGTTGGACAGACCCTACGAGCAGTACTTC
once	TRBD1	TRBV2	TRBJ2-1	CASRATGGASNEQFF	TGTGCCAGCAGGGCGACAGGGGGCGCAAGCAATGAGCAGTTCTTC
large	.	TRBV18	TRBJ2-7	CASSEQGYEQYF	TGTGCCAGCTCAGAGCAGGGTTACGAGCAGTACTTC
large	.	TRBV5-5	TRBJ1-2	CASSLRRGPNYGYTF	TGTGCCAGCAGCTTGCGCCGGGGGCCTAACTATGGCTACACCTTC
.	.	TRBV7-2	TRBJ2-5	CASFPLAPSEETQYF	TGTGCCAGTTTTCCCCTAGCGCCTAGCGAGGAGACCCAGTACTTC
.	TRBD1	TRBV11-2	TRBJ2-5	CASSFQGVGGETQYF	TGTGCCAGCAGTTTTCAGGGGGTCGGTGGAGAGACCCAGTACTTC
.	.	TRBV6-5	TRBJ2-7	CASSYSSPGSYEQYF	TGTGCCAGCAGTTACAGCTCCCCCGGGTCCTACGAGCAGTACTTC
.	.	TRBV6-5	TRBJ1-6	CASSLGAWNNSPLHF	TGTGCCAGCAGCCTAGGGGCCTGGAATAATTCACCCCTCCACTTT
.	TRBD1	TRBV10-3	TRBJ1-2	CAITSTDRDYGYTF	TGTGCCATCACCTCCACCGACAGGGACTATGGCTACACCTTC
.	TRBD1	TRBV29-1	TRBJ2-1	CSVDPRGTYNEQFF	TGCAGCGTTGATCCCAGGGGGACCTACAATGAGCAGTTCTTC
large	TRBD1	TRBV7-9	TRBJ2-3	CASSLTGGRVTDTQYF	TGTGCCAGCAGCTTAACAGGGGGCCGAGTCACAGATACGCAGTATTTT
hyperexpanded	TRBD1	TRBV6-6	TRBJ2-2	CAGARTGATGELFF	TGTGCCGGTGCAAGGACAGGGGCCACCGGGGAGCTGTTTTTT
few	TRBD1	TRBV5-6	TRBJ2-3	CASSWTGSTDTQYF	TGTGCCAGCAGCTGGACAGGGTCCACAGATACGCAGTATTTT
.	.	TRBV28	TRBJ2-3	CASSSPTRVRNTDTQYF	TGTGCCAGCAGTTCCCCAACTCGTGTCAGGAACACAGATACGCAGTATTTT
few	TRBD1	TRBV5-1	TRBJ1-4	CASSLNGGGGEKLFF	TGCGCCAGCAGCTTGAACGGAGGGGGCGGTGAAAAACTGTTTTTT
few	.	TRBV30	TRBJ2-3	CAWKEDSVGTDTQYF	TGTGCCTGGAAGGAAGACTCCGTAGGTACAGATACGCAGTATTTT
.	TRBD2	TRBV6-6	TRBJ2-7	CASSSGTPGGYEQYF	TGTGCCAGCAGTTCCGGGACCCCGGGAGGATACGAGCAGTACTTC
.	.	TRBV25-1	TRBJ1-2	CASSEYGGYGYTF	TGTGCCAGCAGTGAATACGGTGGCTATGGCTACACCTTC